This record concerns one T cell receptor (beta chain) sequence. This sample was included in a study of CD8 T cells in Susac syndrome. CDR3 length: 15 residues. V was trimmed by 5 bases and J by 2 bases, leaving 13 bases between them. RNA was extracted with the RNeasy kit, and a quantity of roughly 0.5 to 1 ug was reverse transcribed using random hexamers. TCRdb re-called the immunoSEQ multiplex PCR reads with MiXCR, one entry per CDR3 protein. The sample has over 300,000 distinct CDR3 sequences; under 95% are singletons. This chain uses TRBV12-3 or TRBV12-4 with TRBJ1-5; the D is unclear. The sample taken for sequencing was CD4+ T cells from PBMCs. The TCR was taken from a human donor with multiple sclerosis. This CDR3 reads CASSPGFLGNQPQHF. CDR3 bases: TGTGCCAGCAGTCCGGGCTTTCTTGGCAATCAGCCCCAGCATTTT.